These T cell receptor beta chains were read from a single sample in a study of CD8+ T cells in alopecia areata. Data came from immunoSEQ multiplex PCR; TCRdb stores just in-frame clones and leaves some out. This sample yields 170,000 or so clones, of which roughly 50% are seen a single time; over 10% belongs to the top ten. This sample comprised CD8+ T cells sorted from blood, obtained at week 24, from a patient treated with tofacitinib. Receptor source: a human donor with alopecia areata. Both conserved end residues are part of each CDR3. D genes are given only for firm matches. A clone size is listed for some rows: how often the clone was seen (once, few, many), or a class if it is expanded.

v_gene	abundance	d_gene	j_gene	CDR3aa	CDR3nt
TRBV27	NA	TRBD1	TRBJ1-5	CASSPDRGNQPQHF	TGTGCCAGCAGCCCGGACAGGGGCAATCAGCCCCAGCATTTT
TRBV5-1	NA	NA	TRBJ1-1	CATNYRPNTEAFF	TGCGCCACCAATTACAGGCCTAACACTGAAGCTTTCTTT
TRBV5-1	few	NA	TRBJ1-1	CASSLYGVGNTEAFF	TGCGCCAGCAGCTTGTATGGGGTGGGGAACACTGAAGCTTTCTTT
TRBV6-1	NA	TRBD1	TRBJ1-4	CASSDAPDRRWEKLFF	TGTGCCAGCAGTGACGCCCCGGACAGGCGGTGGGAAAAACTGTTTTTT
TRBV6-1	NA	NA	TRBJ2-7	CASSTFLREQYF	TGTGCCAGCAGTACCTTCCTCCGGGAGCAGTACTTC
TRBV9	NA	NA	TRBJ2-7	CASSFGTSYEQYF	TGTGCCAGCAGCTTTGGGACTTCTTACGAGCAGTACTTC
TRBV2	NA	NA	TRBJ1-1	CASEEYTEAFF	TGTGCCAGCGAGGAGTACACTGAAGCTTTCTTT
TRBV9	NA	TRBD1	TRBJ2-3	CASSVDADRRTTDTQYF	TGTGCCAGCAGCGTAGATGCGGACAGGCGGACCACGGATACGCAGTATTTT
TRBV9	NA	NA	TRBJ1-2	CASSVYDGYTF	TGTGCCAGCAGCGTCTATGATGGCTACACCTTC
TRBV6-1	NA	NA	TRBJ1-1	CASSERAFF	TGTGCCAGCAGTGAAAGGGCTTTCTTT
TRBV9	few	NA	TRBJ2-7	CASGGEGYEQYF	TGTGCCAGCGGGGGTGAGGGGTACGAGCAGTACTTC
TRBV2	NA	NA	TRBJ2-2	CASVGGGELFF	TGTGCCTCCGTCGGGGGCGGGGAGCTGTTTTTT
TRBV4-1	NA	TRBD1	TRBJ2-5	CASSQEDRGETQYF	TGCGCCAGCAGCCAGGAAGACAGGGGAGAGACCCAGTACTTC
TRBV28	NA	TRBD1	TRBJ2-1	CASDNIPVRGLINEQFF	TGTGCCAGCGATAACATCCCCGTCAGGGGGCTTATAAATGAGCAGTTCTTC
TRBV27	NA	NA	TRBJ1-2	CASSSPGDDSEDGYTF	TGTGCCAGCAGTTCACCAGGAGACGACAGCGAAGATGGCTACACCTTC
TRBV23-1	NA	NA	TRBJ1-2	CASSQLKVPAPCFYGYTF	TGCGCCAGCAGTCAATTAAAGGTCCCGGCCCCCTGCTTCTATGGCTACACCTTC
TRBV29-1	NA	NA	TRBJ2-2	CSVTANTGELFF	TGCAGCGTGACCGCGAACACCGGGGAGCTGTTTTTT
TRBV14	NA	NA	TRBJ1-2	CASSHRTENYGCTF	TGTGCCAGCAGCCACCGGACAGAGAACTATGGCTGCACCTTC
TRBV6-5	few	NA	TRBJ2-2	CASGASSGGELFF	TGTGCCAGCGGGGCTAGCTCAGGCGGGGAGCTGTTTTTT
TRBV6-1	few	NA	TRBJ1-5	CASSRGVYSNQPQHF	TGTGCCAGCAGTAGGGGAGTTTATAGCAATCAGCCCCAGCATTTT
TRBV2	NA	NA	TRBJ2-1	CASRGAEQFF	TGTGCCAGCAGGGGGGCCGAGCAGTTCTTC
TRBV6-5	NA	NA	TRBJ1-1	CASSYSGAGTEAFF	TGTGCCAGCAGTTACTCCGGGGCGGGCACTGAAGCTTTCTTT
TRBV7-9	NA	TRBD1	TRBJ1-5	CASSPDRANQPQHF	TGTGCCAGCAGCCCGGACAGGGCCAATCAGCCCCAGCATTTT
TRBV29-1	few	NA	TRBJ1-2	CSVDRGGHGYTF	TGCAGCGTTGACAGGGGAGGTCATGGCTACACCTTC
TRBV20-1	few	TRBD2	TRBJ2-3	CSVRGGVSYF	TGCAGTGTCCGGGGGGGAGTTTCTTATTTT
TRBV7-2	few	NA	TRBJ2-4	CASSLDREVAKNIQYF	TGTGCCAGCAGCTTAGACAGGGAAGTAGCCAAAAACATTCAGTACTTC
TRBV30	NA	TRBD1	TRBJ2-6	CAWSPGQGGSGANVLTF	TGTGCCTGGTCTCCGGGACAGGGGGGGTCTGGGGCCAACGTCCTGACTTTC
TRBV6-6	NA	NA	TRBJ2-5	CASTIGTQETQYF	TGTGCCAGCACCATTGGGACCCAAGAGACCCAGTACTTC
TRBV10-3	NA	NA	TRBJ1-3	CAISESRAGKALSGNTIYF	TGTGCCATCAGTGAGTCACGGGCAGGGAAGGCTCTCTCTGGAAACACCATATATTTT
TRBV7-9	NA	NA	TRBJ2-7	CASSLYGRYEQYF	TGTGCCAGCAGCTTATATGGACGGTACGAGCAGTACTTC
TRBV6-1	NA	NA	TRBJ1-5	CAAGEGQPQHF	TGTGCCGCGGGGGAAGGCCAGCCCCAGCATTTT
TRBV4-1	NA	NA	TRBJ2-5	CASSPRAEGTQYF	TGCGCCAGCAGCCCCCGAGCCGAAGGGACCCAGTACTTC
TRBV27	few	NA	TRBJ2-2	CASTTLPRDTGELFF	TGTGCCAGCACCACACTACCGAGAGACACCGGGGAGCTGTTTTTT
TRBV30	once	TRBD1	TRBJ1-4	CAWSDYRDRALDNEKLFF	TGTGCCTGGAGTGACTACCGGGACAGGGCGCTTGACAATGAAAAACTGTTTTTT
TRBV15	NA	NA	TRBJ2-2	CATGRGATGELFF	TGTGCCACCGGTCGCGGGGCTACCGGGGAGCTGTTTTTT
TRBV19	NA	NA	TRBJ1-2	CASSAGLASGYTF	TGTGCCAGTAGTGCGGGGTTAGCGTCTGGCTACACCTTC
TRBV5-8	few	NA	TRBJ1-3	CASSSWTSSGNTIYF	TGTGCCAGCAGCTCGTGGACAAGCTCTGGAAACACCATATATTTT
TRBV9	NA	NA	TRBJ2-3	CASSEGHPGGGTDTQYF	TGTGCCAGCAGCGAAGGCCACCCTGGCGGGGGCACAGATACGCAGTATTTT
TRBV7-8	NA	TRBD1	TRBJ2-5	CASSLGDRQETQYF	TGTGCCAGCAGCTTAGGGGACAGGCAAGAGACCCAGTACTTC
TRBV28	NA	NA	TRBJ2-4	CATSPEFKNIQYF	TGTGCCACCAGCCCAGAGTTCAAAAACATTCAGTACTTC
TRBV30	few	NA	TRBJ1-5	CAWSLGSNQPQHF	TGTGCCTGGAGTTTAGGGTCCAATCAGCCCCAGCATTTT
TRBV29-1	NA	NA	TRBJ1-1	CSAQEGSGTEAFF	TGCAGCGCCCAGGAGGGGAGTGGGACTGAAGCTTTCTTT
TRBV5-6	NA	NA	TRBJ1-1	CASSVALSRRNTEAFF	TGTGCCAGCAGCGTGGCCCTGTCCAGGCGGAACACTGAAGCTTTCTTT
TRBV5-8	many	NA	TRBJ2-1	CASSDPRSKLF	TGTGCCAGCAGCGACCCGAGAAGCAAGCTCTTC
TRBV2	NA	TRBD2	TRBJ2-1	CASRVLAGSSYNEQFF	TGTGCCAGCAGAGTACTAGCGGGCAGCTCCTACAATGAGCAGTTCTTC
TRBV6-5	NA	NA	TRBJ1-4	CASSSETGYNEKLFF	TGTGCCAGCAGCTCCGAAACAGGGTATAATGAAAAACTGTTTTTT
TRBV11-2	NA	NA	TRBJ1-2	CASSLTPGTGSYGYTF	TGTGCCAGCAGCCTAACTCCAGGGACCGGCAGCTATGGCTACACCTTC
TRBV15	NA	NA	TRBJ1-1	CATSRGQITEAFF	TGTGCCACCAGCAGAGGACAGATCACTGAAGCTTTCTTT
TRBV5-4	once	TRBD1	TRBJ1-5	CASSKIQGNWVNQPQHF	TGTGCCAGCAGTAAAATACAGGGGAATTGGGTCAATCAGCCCCAGCATTTT
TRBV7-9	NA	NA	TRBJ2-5	CAWGETQYF	TGTGCCTGGGGGGAGACCCAGTACTTC
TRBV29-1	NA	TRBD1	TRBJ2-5	CSVDREETQYF	TGCAGCGTGGACAGGGAAGAGACCCAGTACTTC